This entry concerns a single T cell receptor (beta chain). No antigen is known for it. Germline V gene lookup returns CDR1 KGHSH and CDR2 LQKENI. The CDR3 runs 14 residues. The sample comes from a study of post-analysis software for immune sequencing data. Study-level background: Patients had relapsing-remitting, secondary progressive or progressive-relapsing multiple sclerosis; some lacked subtype. Study-level findings and limits: Relative to controls, patients had a handful of TRBV segments at higher frequency, with TRBV5-6, TRBV5-1 and TRBV20-1 among these. When compared against controls, multiple sclerosis patients showed significantly lower normalized Chao1 diversity.

Prepared libraries of TCR beta cDNA carried unique molecular identifiers. One entry per CDR3 protein results from TCRdb running MiXCR on the PCR reads. The sample has 650,000 to 850,000 distinct CDR3 sequences; around 45% are singletons. Material for sequencing was blood. The V gene is TRBV18, the J gene TRBJ2-4, with a possible D match to TRBD1 (6 bases). With the DNA end fitting TRBJ2-7 better, the J assignment may be wrong. The source of this sequence is a girl aged 5 to 17 with multiple sclerosis. The CDR3 nucleotides read TGTGCCAGCTCACCACAGGGACACCTCTACGAGCAGTACTTC. As protein: CASSPQGHLYEQYF.